A selection of T cell receptor beta chains follows, all from one sample in a study of yellow fever vaccine responses in identical twins. TCRdb re-derived calls from the RT-PCR reads in MiXCR, one entry per CDR3 protein. The sample lists about 5,600 distinct CDR3 sequences; around 79% were seen once. Sequencing was performed on T cells from blood (PBMCs), unsorted or a sorted subset (not recorded which), taken before or after yellow fever vaccination (not recorded which). The source of these receptors is a woman under 30 who received the yellow fever vaccine. CDR3s include the opening cysteine and the closing phenylalanine or tryptophan. D genes are given only for firm matches. Expanded clones get a size class; other rows say once, few or many, or leave the size out.

d_call	v_call	cdr3_length	clone_size	j_call	cdr3_aa	cdr3_nt
.	TRBV6-2/TRBV6-3	17	.	TRBJ1-1	CASSYPGVGVMSTEAFF	TGTGCCAGCAGTTACCCGGGGGTGGGGGTAATGAGCACTGAAGCTTTCTTT
.	TRBV29-1	14	.	TRBJ2-1	CSVEGQVRYNEQFF	TGCAGCGTTGAAGGCCAGGTTCGATACAATGAGCAGTTCTTC
.	TRBV12-3/TRBV12-4	14	few	TRBJ1-1	CASSAGHQNTEAFF	TGTGCCAGCAGTGCGGGACACCAGAACACTGAAGCTTTCTTT
.	TRBV7-6	14	.	TRBJ1-5	CASSLLTGDQPQHF	TGTGCCAGCAGCTTACTAACCGGCGATCAGCCCCAGCATTTT
TRBD2	TRBV20-1	15	.	TRBJ2-1	CSARDLAVSYNEQFF	TGCAGTGCTAGAGACCTAGCGGTCTCCTACAATGAGCAGTTCTTC
TRBD2	TRBV6-1	15	.	TRBJ2-2	CASSSGGLFTGELFF	TGTGCCAGCAGTAGTGGGGGACTATTTACCGGGGAGCTGTTTTTT
TRBD2	TRBV2	14	.	TRBJ2-5	CAIHSGGHRETQYF	TGTGCCATCCATAGCGGGGGCCACCGGGAGACCCAGTACTTC
.	TRBV29-1	12	.	TRBJ2-1	CSSLATYNEQFF	TGCAGCTCTCTAGCGACCTACAATGAGCAGTTCTTC
.	TRBV11-1	14	.	TRBJ2-2	CASSRRGGTGELFF	TGTGCCAGCAGCCGCCGTGGGGGCACCGGGGAGCTGTTTTTT
.	TRBV11-3	13	few	TRBJ2-3	CASSFTAADTQYF	TGTGCCAGCAGCTTCACCGCCGCGGATACGCAGTATTTT
.	TRBV5-1	14	.	TRBJ2-2	CASSPSGNTGELFF	TGCGCCAGCAGCCCGTCAGGGAACACCGGGGAGCTGTTTTTT
.	TRBV18	14	.	TRBJ2-1	CASSPPSIGNEQFF	TGTGCCAGCTCACCACCAAGCATAGGCAATGAGCAGTTCTTC
.	TRBV11-3	15	.	TRBJ2-1	CASSWLRGADNEQFF	TGTGCCAGCAGCTGGTTGAGGGGCGCCGACAATGAGCAGTTCTTC
.	TRBV5-5	15	.	TRBJ1-2	CASSLAAGGGYGYTF	TGTGCCAGCAGCTTGGCGGCGGGGGGTGGCTATGGCTACACCTTC
.	TRBV7-2	13	.	TRBJ2-7	CASSSAYAYEQYF	TGTGCCAGCAGCTCGGCCTACGCCTACGAGCAGTACTTC
.	TRBV18	13	.	TRBJ1-1	CASSSSRNTEAFF	TGTGCCAGCTCATCCAGTCGGAACACTGAAGCTTTCTTT
TRBD1	TRBV5-1	14	.	TRBJ1-1	CASSSGDRNTEAFF	TGCGCCAGCAGCTCTGGGGACAGGAACACTGAAGCTTTCTTT
.	TRBV2	15	.	TRBJ1-5	CASSGTTNRNQPQHF	TGTGCCAGCAGTGGGACAACGAACCGAAATCAGCCCCAGCATTTT
.	TRBV11-3	15	once	TRBJ2-1	CASSLGIHSYNEQFF	TGTGCCAGCAGCTTAGGCATTCACTCCTACAATGAGCAGTTCTTC
TRBD2	TRBV19	14	.	TRBJ2-1	CASSGTSGMDEQFF	TGTGCCAGTAGTGGGACTAGCGGGATGGATGAGCAGTTCTTC
.	TRBV11-1	12	.	TRBJ2-3	CASSQTMGTQYF	TGTGCCAGCAGCCAGACTATGGGTACGCAGTATTTT
.	TRBV10-1	14	once	TRBJ2-5	CASSEVRDSGTQYF	TGCGCCAGCAGTGAGGTGCGAGATTCGGGGACCCAGTACTTC
.	TRBV2	13	few	TRBJ2-1	CASSVDSYNEQFF	TGTGCCAGCAGTGTAGACAGTTACAATGAGCAGTTCTTC
.	TRBV5-6	15	.	TRBJ2-1	CASSARDWTYNEQFF	TGTGCCAGCAGCGCCCGGGACTGGACGTACAATGAGCAGTTCTTC
.	TRBV11-3	14	.	TRBJ1-1	CASKTLTVNTEAFF	TGTGCCAGCAAAACGTTGACGGTTAACACTGAAGCTTTCTTT
.	TRBV18	12	.	TRBJ1-3	CASSPLDNTIYF	TGTGCCAGCTCACCACTTGACAACACCATATATTTT
TRBD1	TRBV4-1	16	.	TRBJ1-2	CASSQDRRQGAVGYTF	TGCGCCAGCAGCCAAGATCGCCGACAGGGGGCCGTTGGCTACACCTTC
.	TRBV15	13	.	TRBJ1-1	CATSDEGQGEAFF	TGTGCCACCAGCGACGAGGGGCAGGGCGAAGCTTTCTTT
.	TRBV27	12	.	TRBJ1-6	CASSFNNSPLHF	TGTGCCAGCAGTTTCAACAATTCACCCCTCCACTTT
.	TRBV4-2	14	.	TRBJ2-5	CASSQGTTQETQYF	TGTGCCAGCAGCCAAGGGACCACCCAAGAGACCCAGTACTTC
.	TRBV12-3/TRBV12-4	16	.	TRBJ2-1	CASSLLVAGSYNEQFF	TGTGCCAGCAGCCTGCTGGTAGCAGGCTCCTACAATGAGCAGTTCTTC
TRBD1	TRBV25-1	12	.	TRBJ1-1	CATRQGWTEAFF	TGTGCCACCCGACAGGGTTGGACTGAAGCTTTCTTT
.	TRBV2	12	.	TRBJ2-5	CASSVRPETQYF	TGTGCCAGCAGTGTCAGGCCAGAGACCCAGTACTTC
.	TRBV7-6	15	once	TRBJ2-7	CASSLEVGRSYEQYF	TGTGCCAGCAGCTTAGAAGTGGGCAGAAGCTACGAGCAGTACTTC
.	TRBV5-5	16	.	TRBJ2-3	CASSLVPVTLPDTQYF	TGTGCCAGCAGCTTGGTCCCCGTCACACTCCCAGATACGCAGTATTTT
.	TRBV29-1	11	few	TRBJ1-1	CSVVGLIEAFF	TGCAGCGTTGTGGGGCTTATTGAAGCTTTCTTT
TRBD1	TRBV15	17	.	TRBJ1-1	CATSRDPGQGKNTEAFF	TGTGCCACCAGCAGAGATCCGGGACAGGGGAAGAACACTGAAGCTTTCTTT
.	TRBV2	13	.	TRBJ1-1	CASSDWGETEAFF	TGTGCCAGCAGTGATTGGGGTGAGACTGAAGCTTTCTTT